Detailed here is one TCR beta chain. The table came from immunoSEQ multiplex PCR; TCRdb's copy has only in-frame clones and leaves some out. The table has over a million clones, 75% seen once. The sample belongs to a study of shared clonotypes between healthy human individuals. The CDR3 extends over 13 amino acids. Germline V gives CDR1 SNHLY, CDR2 FYNNEI. The V and J ends lost 6 bases and 4 bases respectively, with 11 bases between them. V is TRBV2 and J is TRBJ2-3; TRBD2 might be the D (5 bases). The receptor was isolated from a man aged 18-30 years in good health. The sequencing input was memory CD4+ T cells sorted from blood. Subset of the sample: CD45RA-negative fraction. The CDR3 coding sequence is TGTGCCAGCAGCCTCAGCGGTTCAGATACGCAGTATTTT. Its protein is CASSLSGSDTQYF.